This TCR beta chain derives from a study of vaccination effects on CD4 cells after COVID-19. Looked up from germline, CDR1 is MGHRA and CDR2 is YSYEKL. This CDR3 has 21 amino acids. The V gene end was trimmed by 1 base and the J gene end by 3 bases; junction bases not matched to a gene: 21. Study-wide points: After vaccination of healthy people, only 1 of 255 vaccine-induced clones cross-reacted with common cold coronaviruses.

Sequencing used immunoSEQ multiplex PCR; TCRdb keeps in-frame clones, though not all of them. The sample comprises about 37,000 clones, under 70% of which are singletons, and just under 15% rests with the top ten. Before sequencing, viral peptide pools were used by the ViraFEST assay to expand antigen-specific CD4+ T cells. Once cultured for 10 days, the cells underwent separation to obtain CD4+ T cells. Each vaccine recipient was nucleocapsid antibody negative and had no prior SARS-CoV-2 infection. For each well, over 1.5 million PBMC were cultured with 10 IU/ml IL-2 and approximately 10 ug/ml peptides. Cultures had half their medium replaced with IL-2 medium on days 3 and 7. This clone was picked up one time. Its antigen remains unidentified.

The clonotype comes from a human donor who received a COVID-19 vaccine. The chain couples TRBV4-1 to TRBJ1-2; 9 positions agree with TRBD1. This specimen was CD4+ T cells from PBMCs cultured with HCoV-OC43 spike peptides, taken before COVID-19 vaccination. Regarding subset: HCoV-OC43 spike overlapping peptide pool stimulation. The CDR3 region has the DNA TGCGCCAGCAGCCAAGGACGGATTTCGACAGGGGGACTTACACACGACTATGGCTACACCTTC. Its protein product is CASSQGRISTGGLTHDYGYTF.